This T cell receptor beta chain emerged from a study of Ad26.COV2.S vaccination and SARS-CoV-2 variants. The assay was immunoSEQ multiplex PCR, and TCRdb's table has in-frame clones only and misses some. The table has 500,000 or so clones, roughly nine tenths seen once. Treatment noted: around 19 received Ad26.COV2.S at low or high dose, single or two shots; five or six received placebo; per-sample allocation not given. The investigators took samples on day 63 after the first vaccine or placebo injection. Per the germline V gene, CDR1 is ENHRY and CDR2 is SYGVKD. The CDR3 runs to 16 residues. Trimming cost V 0 bases and J 6 bases; bases outside gene matches: 9.

This chain uses TRBV10-3 with TRBJ2-7; the match to TRBD1 covers 9 bases. The sample in question was peripheral blood, obtained in a trial of Ad26.COV2.S vaccine versus placebo. The sequence was obtained from a person between 18 and 60 years old who received the Ad26.COV2.S COVID-19 vaccine or a placebo. CDR3 region: CAISESKGDRDPEQYV. The CDR3 DNA reads TGTGCCATCAGTGAGTCGAAGGGGGACAGGGACCCCGAGCAGTACGTC.